Detailed here is one TCR beta chain. As originally analysed: Amplification from reference gene primers served as the basis for estimated nucleated cell counts. The protocol was immunoSEQ multiplex PCR, while the TCRdb copy is restricted to in-frame clones and leaves out a portion. V and J calls and clone size follow that table, whereas D and trimming were derived from the DNA. The table includes 200,000 to 250,000 clones, over 80% detected once. Participants' reported clinical history set cohort assignment. Shortly before study entry, within 2 weeks, exposed participants had met a COVID-19 case. CDR3 length: 15 residues. Per the germline V gene, CDR1 is SEHNR and CDR2 is FQNEAQ (reference sequence). V was clipped by 6 bases and J by 3 bases; unmatched bases: 9. This entry belongs to a study of blood T cell repertoires in COVID-19.

This receptor was identified in a woman aged 25 to 39 who had been exposed to COVID-19. This sequence joins TRBV7-9 and TRBJ1-1; 8 nucleotides line up with TRBD1. The specimen sequenced was PBMCs or T cells enriched from blood (not recorded which). The CDR3 bases are TGTGCCAGCAGAGGGGAGGACAGGGCCTACACTGAAGCTTTCTTT. It codes for CASRGEDRAYTEAFF.